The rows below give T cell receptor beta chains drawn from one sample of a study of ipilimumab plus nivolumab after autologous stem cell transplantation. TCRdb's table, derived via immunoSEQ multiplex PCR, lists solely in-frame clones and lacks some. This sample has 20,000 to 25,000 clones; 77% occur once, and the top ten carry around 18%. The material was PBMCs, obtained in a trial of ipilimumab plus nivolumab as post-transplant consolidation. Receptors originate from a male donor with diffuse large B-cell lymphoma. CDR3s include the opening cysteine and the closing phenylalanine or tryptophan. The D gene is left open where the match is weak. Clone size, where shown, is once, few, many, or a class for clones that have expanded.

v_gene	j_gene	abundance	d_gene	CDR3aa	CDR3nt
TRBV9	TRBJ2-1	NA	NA	CASSVGDVYNEQFF	TGTGCCAGCAGCGTAGGGGACGTATACAATGAGCAGTTCTTC
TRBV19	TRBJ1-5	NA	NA	CASSIFQINQPQHF	TGTGCCAGTAGTATTTTTCAGATCAATCAGCCCCAGCATTTT
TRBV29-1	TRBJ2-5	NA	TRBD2	CRVDGGGTRGGTSQETQYF	TGCCGCGTTGACGGGGGGGGGACTCGCGGGGGGACCAGCCAAGAGACCCAGTACTTC
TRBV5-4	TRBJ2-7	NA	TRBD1	CASSVDRGLDREQYF	TGTGCCAGCAGCGTGGACAGGGGCCTTGATCGCGAGCAGTACTTC
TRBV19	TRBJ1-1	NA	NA	CARFRDTEAFF	TGTGCCAGGTTCCGGGACACTGAAGCTTTCTTT
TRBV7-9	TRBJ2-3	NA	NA	CASSFEGDTQYF	TGTGCCAGCAGCTTCGAGGGAGATACGCAGTATTTT
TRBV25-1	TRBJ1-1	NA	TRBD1	CASSATGGSLEAFF	TGTGCCAGCAGTGCGACAGGGGGTAGCCTTGAAGCTTTCTTT
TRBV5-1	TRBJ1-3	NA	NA	CASSLAPQQGSGNTIYF	TGCGCCAGCAGCTTGGCCCCTCAACAGGGTTCGGGAAACACCATATATTTT
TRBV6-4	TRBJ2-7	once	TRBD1	CASVHLRPRGTYEQYF	TGTGCCAGCGTACACCTTAGGCCCAGGGGGACGTACGAGCAGTACTTC
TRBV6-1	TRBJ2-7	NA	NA	CATHPGGTATYEQYF	TGTGCCACCCACCCCGGTGGGACTGCTACCTACGAGCAGTACTTC
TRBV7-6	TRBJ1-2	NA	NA	CASSSTGNLGYTF	TGTGCCAGCAGCTCAACAGGGAACTTGGGCTACACCTTC
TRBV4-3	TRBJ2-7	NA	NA	CASSPTWGSYEQYF	TGCGCCAGCAGCCCCACGTGGGGGTCCTACGAGCAGTACTTC
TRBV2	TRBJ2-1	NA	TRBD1	CASSGTGAQSSYNEQFF	TGTGCCAGCAGTGGTACAGGGGCCCAGAGCTCCTACAATGAGCAGTTCTTC
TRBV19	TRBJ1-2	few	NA	CASKDGGYTF	TGTGCCAGTAAAGATGGGGGCTACACCTTC
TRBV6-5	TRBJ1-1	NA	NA	CASSYRGTLNTEAFF	TGTGCCAGCAGTTACCGAGGGACCCTAAACACTGAAGCTTTCTTT
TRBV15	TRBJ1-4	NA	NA	CATSRDRFTINEKLFF	TGTGCCACCAGCAGAGATAGATTCACCATTAATGAAAAACTGTTTTTT
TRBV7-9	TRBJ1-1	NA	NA	CASSSLSTEANTEAFF	TGTGCCAGCAGCTCACTCTCGACAGAAGCGAACACTGAAGCTTTCTTT
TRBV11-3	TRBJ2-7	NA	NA	CASSLETGYLPSSYEQYF	TGTGCCAGCAGCTTAGAGACAGGCTATCTACCATCCTCCTACGAGCAGTACTTC
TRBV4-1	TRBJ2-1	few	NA	CASSQDLGLYGGEQFF	TGCGCCAGCAGCCAAGATCTGGGCTTGTATGGGGGCGAGCAGTTCTTC
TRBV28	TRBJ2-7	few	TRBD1	CASSSPGTGFLYEQYF	TGTGCCAGCAGTTCCCCTGGGACAGGGTTTTTGTACGAGCAGTACTTC
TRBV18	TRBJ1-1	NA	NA	CASSLNAQQVVGTEAFF	TGTGCCAGCTCACTCAACGCCCAACAGGTTGTTGGCACTGAAGCTTTCTTT
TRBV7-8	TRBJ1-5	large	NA	CASSLSTAQPQHF	TGTGCCAGCAGCTTAAGCACAGCGCAGCCCCAGCATTTT
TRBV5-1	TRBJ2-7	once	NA	CASSQSTYEQYF	TGCGCCAGCAGCCAGAGCACCTACGAGCAGTACTTC
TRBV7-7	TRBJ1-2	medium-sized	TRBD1	CASSPLSGTEINYGYTF	TGTGCCAGCAGCCCCCTCTCCGGGACAGAGATTAACTATGGCTACACCTTC
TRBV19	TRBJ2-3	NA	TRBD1	CASSRQGPDTQYF	TGTGCCAGTAGTCGACAGGGGCCAGATACGCAGTATTTT
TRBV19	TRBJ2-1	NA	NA	CASSIVLSAGNEQFF	TGTGCCAGTAGTATCGTGCTTAGCGCTGGTAATGAGCAGTTCTTC
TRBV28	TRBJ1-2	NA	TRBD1	CASSRVGTVVLSGYTF	TGTGCCAGCAGTCGGGTCGGGACAGTCGTTTTGAGTGGCTACACCTTC
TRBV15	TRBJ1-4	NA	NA	CATRRGQSTGEKLFF	TGTGCCACCCGGCGGGGGCAGTCGACGGGGGAAAAACTGTTTTTT
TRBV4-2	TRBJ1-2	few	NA	CASSMAGSDYGYTF	TGTGCCAGCAGCATGGCAGGTTCGGACTATGGCTACACCTTC
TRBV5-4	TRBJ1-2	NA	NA	CASSLWQGDGYTF	TGTGCCAGCAGCTTGTGGCAGGGTGATGGCTACACCTTC
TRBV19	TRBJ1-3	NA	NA	CASIQSSGNTIYF	TGTGCCAGTATTCAGAGCTCTGGAAACACCATATATTTT
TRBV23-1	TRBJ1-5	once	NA	CASSHQSNQPQHF	TGCGCCAGCAGTCACCAGTCCAATCAGCCCCAGCATTTT
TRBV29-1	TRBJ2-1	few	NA	CSVEDSSYNEQFF	TGCAGCGTTGAAGACAGCTCCTACAATGAGCAGTTCTTC
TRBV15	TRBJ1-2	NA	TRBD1	CATSAPGQGNYGYTF	TGTGCCACCAGCGCCCCGGGACAGGGAAACTATGGCTACACCTTC
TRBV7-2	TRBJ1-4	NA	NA	CASSQFQGSGEKLFF	TGTGCCAGCAGCCAATTCCAGGGGTCCGGAGAAAAACTGTTTTTT
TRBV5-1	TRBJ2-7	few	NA	CASSPLDRFHEQYF	TGCGCCAGCAGCCCTCTAGATCGCTTCCACGAGCAGTACTTC
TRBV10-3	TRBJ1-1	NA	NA	CAISGGAERNTEAFF	TGTGCCATCAGTGGGGGGGCAGAGAGGAACACTGAAGCTTTCTTT
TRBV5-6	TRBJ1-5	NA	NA	CASSLGQSNQPQHF	TGTGCCAGCAGCTTGGGGCAGTCCAATCAGCCCCAGCATTTT
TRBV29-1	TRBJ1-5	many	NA	CSVRADNSNQPQHF	TGCAGCGTCCGAGCCGATAATAGCAATCAGCCCCAGCATTTT
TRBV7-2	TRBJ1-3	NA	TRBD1	CASSSDRVYGNTIYF	TGTGCCAGCAGCTCGGACAGGGTTTATGGAAACACCATATATTTT
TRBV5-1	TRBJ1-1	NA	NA	CASTPDLSHIYATEAFF	TGCGCCAGCACCCCGGATCTTAGTCACATCTATGCCACTGAAGCTTTCTTT
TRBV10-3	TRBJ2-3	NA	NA	CAISEWSGVSDTQYF	TGTGCCATCAGTGAGTGGTCGGGAGTGTCAGATACGCAGTATTTT
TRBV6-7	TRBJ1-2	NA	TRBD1	CASSQWTGGEDGYTF	TGTGCCAGCAGTCAATGGACAGGGGGAGAGGATGGCTACACCTTC
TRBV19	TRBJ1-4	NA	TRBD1	CATGRGLANEKLFF	TGTGCCACGGGCAGGGGGCTAGCTAATGAAAAACTGTTTTTT
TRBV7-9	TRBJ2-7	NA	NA	CASSLITAYEQYF	TGTGCCAGCAGCCTGATTACCGCCTACGAGCAGTACTTC
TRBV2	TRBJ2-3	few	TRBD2	CASKGTSGGAGTDTQYF	TGTGCCAGCAAAGGGACTAGCGGGGGGGCCGGGACAGATACGCAGTATTTT
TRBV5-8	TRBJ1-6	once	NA	CASSSRPPTSPLHF	TGTGCCAGCAGCTCGCGCCCTCCAACTTCACCCCTCCACTTT
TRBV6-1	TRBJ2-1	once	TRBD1	CASSARQGPSYNEQFF	TGTGCCAGCAGTGCCCGACAGGGTCCCTCCTACAATGAGCAGTTCTTC
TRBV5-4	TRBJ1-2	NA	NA	CASTTGLAGHGYTF	TGTGCCAGCACCACGGGGCTGGCGGGACATGGCTACACCTTC
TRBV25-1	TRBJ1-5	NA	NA	CASSYGNQPQHF	TGTGCCAGCAGTTATGGCAATCAGCCCCAGCATTTT
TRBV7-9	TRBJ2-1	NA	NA	CASSSPRLVYEQFF	TGTGCCAGCAGCTCTCCACGACTAGTCTATGAGCAGTTCTTC
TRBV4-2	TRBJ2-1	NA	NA	CASSQEGTISSYNEQFF	TGTGCCAGCAGCCAAGAAGGGACGATAAGCTCCTACAATGAGCAGTTCTTC
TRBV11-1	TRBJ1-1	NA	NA	CASSFRVATEAFF	TGTGCCAGCAGCTTCCGGGTAGCAACTGAAGCTTTCTTT
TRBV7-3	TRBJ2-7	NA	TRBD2	CASSPGTIEQYF	TGTGCCAGCAGCCCAGGGACTATCGAGCAGTACTTC
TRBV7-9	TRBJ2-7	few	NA	CASSLFIEQYF	TGTGCCAGCAGCTTATTCATCGAGCAGTACTTC